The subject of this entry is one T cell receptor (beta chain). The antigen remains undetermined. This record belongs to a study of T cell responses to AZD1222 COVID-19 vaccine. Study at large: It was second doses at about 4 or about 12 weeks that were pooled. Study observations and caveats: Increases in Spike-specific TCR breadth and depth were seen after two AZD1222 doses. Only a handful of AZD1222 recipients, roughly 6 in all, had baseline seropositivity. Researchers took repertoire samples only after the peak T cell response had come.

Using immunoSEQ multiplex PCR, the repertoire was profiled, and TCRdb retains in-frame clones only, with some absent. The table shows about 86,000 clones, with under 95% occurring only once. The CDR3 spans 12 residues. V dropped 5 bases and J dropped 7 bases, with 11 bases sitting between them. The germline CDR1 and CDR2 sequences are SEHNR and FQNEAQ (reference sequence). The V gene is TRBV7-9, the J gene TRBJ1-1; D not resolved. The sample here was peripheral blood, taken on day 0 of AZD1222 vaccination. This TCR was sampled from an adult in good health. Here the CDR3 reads CASSQTGNEAFF. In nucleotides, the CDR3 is TGTGCCAGCAGCCAGACGGGCAATGAAGCTTTCTTT. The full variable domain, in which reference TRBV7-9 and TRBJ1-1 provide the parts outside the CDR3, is DTGVSQNPRHKITKRGQNVTFRCDPISEHNRLYWYRQTLGQGPEFLTYFQNEAQLEKSRLLSDRFSAERPKGSFSTLEIQRTEQGDSAMYLCASSQTGNEAFFGQGTRLTVV.